Sequencing of this T cell receptor (beta chain) was carried out in a study of shared clonotypes between healthy human individuals. This table comes from immunoSEQ multiplex PCR, and its TCRdb copy is limited to in-frame clones, with some not included. The data show approximately 2,000,000 clones, with approximately 92% seen just once and roughly 1.7% held by the top ten. The V end lost 4 bases, the J end lost 6 bases, and 12 bases lay between the germline ends. Germline V lookup: CDR1 MNHNY, CDR2 SVGAGI (reference sequence). This CDR3 region has 13 residues. Naive CD8 isolation took CD45RO-negative cells positively selected for CCR7 and excluded terminally differentiated effector memory CD45RA+ cells.

The TCR comes from a young man in good health. Some clones in this sample may be carry-over from other donors' samples. The sample was naive CD8+ T cells from PBMCs. The rearrangement links TRBV6-6 to TRBJ1-2, with D perhaps TRBD1 (5 bases). CDR3 residues: CASSFRDPHGYTF. The CDR3 DNA sequence: TGTGCCAGCAGTTTCCGGGACCCCCATGGCTACACCTTC.